This T cell receptor beta chain was sequenced for a study of T cells in localized non-small cell lung cancer. By share, this clone ranks as medium-sized. Assay used: immunoSEQ multiplex PCR; TCRdb lists only in-frame clones, some missing. The data contain roughly 3,000 clones, roughly 27% of them singletons. Germline CDR1 SGHNT, CDR2 YENEEA. The CDR3 is 15 amino acids. Trimming stripped 3 bases from V and 6 bases from J, with 15 bases between. Material: lung tumor tissue, obtained before any cancer treatment. This sequence joins TRBV11-3 and TRBJ1-5; possibly TRBD1 for D (6 bases). The sequence was collected from a female donor over 55 with stage I lung adenocarcinoma. The CDR3, as DNA: TGTGCCAGCAGCTTTTTACAGGGCAGCGGTCAGCCCCAGCATTTT. This translates into CASSFLQGSGQPQHF.